These 19 T cell receptor beta chains were sequenced from one sample in a study of Tregs in tolerant kidney transplant recipients. The assay was immunoSEQ multiplex PCR, and TCRdb's table has in-frame clones only and misses some. There are roughly 48,000 clones in the sample, with 0.7% to 0.95% held by the top ten. Sequencing used CD4+ T cells from blood, obtained before the transplant. These receptor sequences come from a human donor who received a combined kidney and bone marrow transplant.

The CDR3 reads CSAKTSGTSWNEQFF. Partial CDR3 DNA: TGCAGTGCTAAGACTAGCGGGACCTCTTGGAATGAG. The rearrangement uses TRBV20-1 and TRBJ2-1; the match to TRBD2 covers 11 bases. The read ends 3 residues early relative to the CDR3; the germline J gene fills the gap. Looked up from germline, CDR1 is DFQATT and CDR2 is SNEGSKA (reference sequence). The CDR3 runs 15 residues. With V trimmed by 4 bases and J by 7 bases, 9 bases remained unmatched.

Note on this clone: Coverage ceases 3 residues before the CDR3 finishes, and the germline J gene fills in the end. This rearrangement joins TRBV20-1 to TRBJ1-4; TRBD1 matches at 7 bases. Germline-derived CDR1 and CDR2 are DFQATT and SNEGSKA (reference sequence). The length of the CDR3 is 13 residues. With V trimmed by 2 bases and J by 6 bases, 3 bases remained unmatched. CDR3 in amino acids: CSARFGTDEKLFF. The CDR3 DNA, read in part, is TGCAGTGCTAGATTCGGGACAGATGAAAAA.

In the case of this clone: The CDR3 extends 3 residues past the end of the read, so its final part is completed from the germline J gene. The V gene is TRBV7-2, the J gene TRBJ1-5, with unresolved D. The CDR3 is 14 residues long. The V and J ends lost 1 base and 6 bases respectively, with 10 bases between them. Germline CDR1 and CDR2: SGHTA and FQGNSA. CDR3 bases read: TGTGCCAGCAGCTTAGTAGGGTCAGGTCAGCCC. Its protein is CASSLVGSGQP. The CDR3 reads in full as CASSLVGSGQPQHF. Based on the CDR3 plus reference TRBV7-2 and TRBJ1-5, the full variable domain is GAGVSQSPSNKVTEKGKDVELRCDPISGHTALYWYRQSLGQGLEFLIYFQGNSAPDKSGLPSDRFSAERTGGSVSTLTIQRTQQEDSAVYLCASSLVGSGQPQHFGDGTRLSIL.

A remark on this clone: The observed sequence ends 3 residues before the CDR3 terminus, with the missing tail filled in from the germline J gene. The chain recombines TRBV6-1 with TRBJ1-5, with D unresolved. This CDR3 has 13 residues. Germline-derived CDR1 and CDR2 are MNHNS and SASEGT. The V and J ends lost 4 bases and 6 bases respectively, with 10 bases between them. The CDR3 is CASSADIIQPQHF. The sequenced CDR3 bases are TGTGCCAGCAGTGCAGACATTATTCAGCCC.

Concerning this clone itself: The read ends 3 residues shy of where the CDR3 ends; the end is completed using the germline J gene. The V and J genes are TRBV11-3 and TRBJ2-1, with D tentatively TRBD1 (5 bases). The CDR3 contains 15 residues. Per the germline V gene, CDR1 is SGHNT and CDR2 is YENEEA. V lost 4 bases to trimming and J lost 6 bases, with 16 bases between them. The CDR3 loop reads CASSSDQGQSNEQFF. Partial CDR3 DNA: TGTGCCAGCAGCTCCGACCAGGGTCAGAGCAATGAG.

A note on this clone: The sequenced fragment ends 3 residues before the CDR3 boundary, so the rest is inferred from the germline J gene. The V gene is TRBV20-1, the J gene TRBJ2-3, with TRBD1 identical over 10 bases. The CDR3 contains 13 residues. Unmatched junction bases numbered 3, after V lost 3 bases and J lost 6 bases. The germline CDR1 and CDR2 sequences are DFQATT and SNEGSKA (reference sequence). CDR3 residues: CSASGTGVDTQYF. The sequenced CDR3 bases are TGCAGTGCTAGCGGGACAGGGGTGGATACG.

As for this clone: Read data end 3 residues before the CDR3 end; the end is taken from the germline J gene. The chain is built from TRBV20-1 and TRBJ2-1, with 11 nucleotides matching TRBD2. The trim removed 6 bases at V and 7 bases at J, leaving 17 bases unmatched. Looked up from germline, CDR1 is DFQATT and CDR2 is SNEGSKA (reference sequence). This CDR3 is built from 17 residues. The CDR3 sequence is CSAALWSSGRAGNEQFF. CDR3 DNA (partial): TGCAGTGCCGCCCTGTGGAGTAGCGGGAGGGCCGGGAATGAG.

A note on this clone: The CDR3 end is not reached by the read, which stops 3 residues before it; the germline J gene fills it in. The chain recombines TRBV4-2 with TRBJ2-7; 13 positions match TRBD2. This CDR3 region has 15 residues. Germline V gives CDR1 LGHNA, CDR2 YNFKEQ. V dropped 4 bases and J dropped 2; count of bases not matched to a gene: 2. CDR3 DNA (partial): TGTGCCAGCAGCCTAGGGACTAGCGGGACCTACGAG. It specifies CASSLGTSGTYE. The complete CDR3 sequence is CASSLGTSGTYEQYF.

Note on this clone: The read gets to within 3 residues of the CDR3 end, and the germline J gene fills in the rest. V usage is TRBV19 and J usage is TRBJ1-3; 9 bases map to TRBD1. The germline gives CDR1 LNHDA, CDR2 SQIVND (reference sequence). This CDR3 is built from 14 residues. Trimming at V came to 4 bases and at J to 5 bases, leaving 3 bases not matched to a gene. The CDR3 reads CASSTQGARNTIYF. Partial CDR3 DNA: TGTGCCAGTAGTACACAGGGGGCGCGAAACACC.

To note about this clone: The read ends 3 residues shy of where the CDR3 ends; the end is completed using the germline J gene. This chain uses TRBV30 with TRBJ2-1; the D gene is possibly TRBD2 (6 bases). CDR1 is GTSNPN, CDR2 SVGIG, per germline (reference sequence). Trimming took off 4 bases at V and 7 bases at J, with 17 bases between the two ends. This CDR3 comprises 14 residues. This chain's CDR3 is CAWTRRGAGNEQFF. The CDR3 bases that were read are TGTGCCTGGACCCGGAGAGGGGCGGGGAATGAG.

Concerning this clone: The read gets to within 3 residues of the CDR3 end, and the germline J gene fills in the rest. The gene calls are TRBV2 and TRBJ2-7; possibly TRBD1 for D (6 bases). V lost 7 bases to trimming and J lost 0 bases, with 10 bases between them. Germline lookup yields CDR1 SNHLY and CDR2 FYNNEI. The length of the CDR3 is 13 residues. The CDR3 loop reads CASNRDNSYEQYF. The DNA read from the CDR3 is TGTGCCAGCAATCGGGACAACTCCTACGAG.

Comment on this clone: The read falls 3 residues short of the CDR3 end, and the missing part is taken from the germline J gene. The J gene is TRBJ1-4, the V gene TRBV18, with a weak D call TRBD1 (6 bases). CDR1 and CDR2 (germline): KGHSH, LQKENI. The CDR3 is made up of 13 amino acids. Trimming removed 5 bases from V and 6 bases from J, with 10 bases in between. The CDR3 loop is CASSANRDEKLFF. The sequenced part of the CDR3 DNA is TGTGCCAGCTCAGCCAACAGGGATGAAAAA.

About this clone itself: The DNA ends 3 residues before the CDR3 does, and the rest of the CDR3 is filled in from the germline J gene. The rearrangement uses TRBV7-3 and TRBJ2-1, with TRBD1 matching 11 bases. CDR3 length: 16 amino acids. V shed 5 bases, J shed 8 bases, and the junction held 11 bases outside the gene matches. Germline assignment: CDR1 SGHTA and CDR2 FQGTGA. The sequenced part of the CDR3 DNA is TGTGCCAGCAGCAGAACGGGACAGGGGGTTATCGATGAG. It codes for CASSRTGQGVIDE. The CDR3 as a whole reads CASSRTGQGVIDEQFF.

For this clone: The CDR3 extends 3 residues past the end of the read, so its final part is completed from the germline J gene. The rearrangement uses TRBV6-1 and TRBJ2-1; possible D gene TRBD1, 6 bases. This CDR3 contains 11 residues. The germline V gene has CDR1 MNHNS and CDR2 SASEGT. V shed 4 bases and J shed 9 bases, with 7 bases lying between them. The CDR3 protein is CASSVQGEQFF. CDR3 DNA (partial): TGTGCCAGCAGTGTACAGGGTGAG.

For this clone: The read finishes 3 residues shy of the CDR3 end, and the germline J gene is used to complete it. The chain carries TRBV7-9 and TRBJ1-6; D gene uncertain. Per the germline V gene, CDR1 is SEHNR and CDR2 is FQNEAQ (reference sequence). The CDR3 runs 14 residues. The germline V and J ends were trimmed by 1 base and 7 bases, with 8 bases remaining between them. The sequenced part of the CDR3 DNA is TGTGCCAGCAGCTTAGAAGTCGGGAATTCACCC. This encodes CASSLEVGNSP. From start to end, the CDR3 is CASSLEVGNSPLHF.

Comment on this clone: Read data end 3 residues before the CDR3 end; the end is taken from the germline J gene. The chain links TRBV5-1 to TRBJ2-3; TRBD2 aligns across 7 bases. The CDR3 is made up of 16 amino acids. Germline V gene lookup returns CDR1 SGHRS and CDR2 YFSETQ. Trimming cost V 0 bases and J 1 base; bases outside gene matches: 5. The CDR3 reads CASSLGAGEGTDTQYF. The sequenced CDR3 bases are TGCGCCAGCAGCTTGGGTGCGGGAGAGGGCACAGATACG. Together with reference TRBV5-1 and TRBJ2-3, the CDR3 gives the full variable domain: KAGVTQTPRYLIKTRGQQVTLSCSPISGHRSVSWYQQTPGQGLQFLFEYFSETQRNKGNFPGRFSGRQFSNSRSEMNVSTLELGDSALYLCASSLGAGEGTDTQYFGPGTRLTVL.

Turning to this clone: The CDR3 end falls 3 residues outside the read, so it is completed with the germline J gene. J is TRBJ2-2 and V is TRBV20-1; no definite D call. The germline V gene has CDR1 DFQATT and CDR2 SNEGSKA (reference sequence). V dropped 0 bases and J dropped 5 bases, with 4 bases sitting between them. This CDR3 region has 12 residues. CDR3 DNA, as far as it was read: TGCAGTGCTAGAGATCTGACCGGGGAG. Translating gives CSARDLTGE. The entire CDR3 sequence reads CSARDLTGELFF.

A word on this clone: The read finishes 3 residues shy of the CDR3 end, and the germline J gene is used to complete it. The J gene is TRBJ2-2, the V gene TRBV7-9; maybe TRBD1 (5 bases). V gave up 1 base and J gave up 7 bases, with 7 bases separating them. This CDR3 is 13 amino acids long. The germline V gene encodes CDR1 SEHNR and CDR2 FQNEAQ (reference sequence). Here the CDR3 reads CASSLEGIGELFF. Incomplete CDR3 DNA: TGTGCCAGCAGCTTAGAGGGGATCGGGGAG.

The CDR3 here is CASSPTGTSGRSDTQYF. The DNA read from the CDR3 is TGTGCCAGCAGCCCGACCGGGACTAGCGGGAGATCGGATACG. The J gene is TRBJ2-3, the V gene TRBV7-3, with TRBD2 identical over 14 bases. The CDR3 is cut off 3 residues early in the read; its end comes from the germline J gene. This CDR3 has 17 amino acids. V trimming: 5 bases; J trimming: 6 bases; junction bases outside the gene matches: 10. The germline CDR1 and CDR2 sequences are SGHTA and FQGTGA.